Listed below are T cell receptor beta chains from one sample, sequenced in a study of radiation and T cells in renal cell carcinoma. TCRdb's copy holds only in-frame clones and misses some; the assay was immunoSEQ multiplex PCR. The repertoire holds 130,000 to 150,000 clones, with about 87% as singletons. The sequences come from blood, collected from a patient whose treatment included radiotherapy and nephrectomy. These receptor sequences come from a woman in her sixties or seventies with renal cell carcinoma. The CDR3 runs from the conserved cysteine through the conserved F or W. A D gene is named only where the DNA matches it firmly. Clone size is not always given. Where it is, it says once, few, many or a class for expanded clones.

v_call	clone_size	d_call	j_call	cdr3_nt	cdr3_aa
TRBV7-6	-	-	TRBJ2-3	TGTGCCAGCAGCCTTCGGGGGGCCACAGATACGCAGTATTTT	CASSLRGATDTQYF
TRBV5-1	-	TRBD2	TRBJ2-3	TGCGCCAGCAGCTTAAGCGGGGGCACAGATACGCAGTATTTT	CASSLSGGTDTQYF
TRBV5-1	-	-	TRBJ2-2	TGCGCCAGCAGCCCGACAGGTAACACCGGGGAGCTGTTTTTT	CASSPTGNTGELFF
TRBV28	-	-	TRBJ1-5	TGTGCCAGCACAGGCCCAGGGTGGCAGCCCCAGCATTTT	CASTGPGWQPQHF
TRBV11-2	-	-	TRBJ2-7	TGTGCCAGCAGCTCTGGACAGCAAATATCCTACGAGCAGTACTTC	CASSSGQQISYEQYF
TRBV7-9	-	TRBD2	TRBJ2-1	TGTGCCAGCAGCACCCCCGGGCGGGGGGGGCTTGTAGATGAGCAGTTCTTC	CASSTPGRGGLVDEQFF
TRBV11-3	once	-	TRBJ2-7	TGTGCCAGCAGCTCTAGAGGTGGGACCGCCTCCTACGAGCAGTACTTC	CASSSRGGTASYEQYF
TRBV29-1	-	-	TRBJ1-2	TGCAGCGTCCAATGGGGGACCAAGAGCTTAAACTATGGCTACACCTTC	CSVQWGTKSLNYGYTF
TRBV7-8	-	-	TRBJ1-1	TGTGCCAGCAGCTTAGAGGGAGGGGTGGCTGAAGCTTTCTTT	CASSLEGGVAEAFF
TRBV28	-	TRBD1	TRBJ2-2	TGTGCCAGCAGGGTAACAGGGGGCACCGGGGAGCTGTTTTTT	CASRVTGGTGELFF
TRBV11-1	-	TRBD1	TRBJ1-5	TGTGCCAGCAGCTTAAGGAGGGCAGGGGGGCAGCCCCAGCATTTT	CASSLRRAGGQPQHF
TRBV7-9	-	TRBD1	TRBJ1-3	TGTGCCAGCAGCTTCTCGACAGGGGCTGGAAACACCATATATTTT	CASSFSTGAGNTIYF
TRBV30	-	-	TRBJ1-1	TGTGCCTGGAGTTGGGCAGAGAACACTGAAGCTTTCTTT	CAWSWAENTEAFF
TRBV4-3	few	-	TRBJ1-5	TGCGCCAGCAGCCAGGGACCTAGCAATCAGCCCCAGCATTTT	CASSQGPSNQPQHF
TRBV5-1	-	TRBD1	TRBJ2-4	TGCGCCAGCAGCTTACGGACAGGGGGCTGGAACATTCAGTACTTC	CASSLRTGGWNIQYF
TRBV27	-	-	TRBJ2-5	TGTGCCAGCAGCTCCACTCAAGAGACCCAGTACTTC	CASSSTQETQYF
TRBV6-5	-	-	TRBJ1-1	TGTGCCAGCAGTTACCTGACTGGGGGGGCCGGTGAAGCTTTCTTT	CASSYLTGGAGEAFF
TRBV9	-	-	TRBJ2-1	TGTGCCACCCCTTCGGAGGGGACGTACAATGAGCAGTTCTTC	CATPSEGTYNEQFF
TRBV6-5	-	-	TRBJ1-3	TGTGCCAGCAGTCGGGACATCCGAGGAAACACCATATATTTT	CASSRDIRGNTIYF
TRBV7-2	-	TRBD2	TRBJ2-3	TGTGCCAGCAGCCCCCGCCGTGGACTAGCGGGGGGGACAGATACGCAGTATTTT	CASSPRRGLAGGTDTQYF
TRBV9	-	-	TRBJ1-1	TGTGCCAGCAGCGTATCTCCGAACACTGAAGCTTTCTTT	CASSVSPNTEAFF
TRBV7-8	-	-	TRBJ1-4	TGTGCCAGCAGCTTAATGGGGACGGCTAATGAAAAACTGTTTTTT	CASSLMGTANEKLFF
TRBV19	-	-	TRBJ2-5	TGTGCCAGTAGTTTTGGACTAAACCAAGAGACCCAGTACTTC	CASSFGLNQETQYF
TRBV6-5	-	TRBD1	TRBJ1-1	TGTGCCAGCAGGCGACAGGGGGCCGAAGCTTTCTTT	CASRRQGAEAFF
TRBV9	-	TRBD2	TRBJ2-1	TGTGCCAGCAGCGGCCAACTAGCGGGGAGGGAGCAGTTCTTC	CASSGQLAGREQFF
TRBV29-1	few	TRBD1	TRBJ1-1	TGCAGCGTTCCCGGACAGGGAAGCACTGAAGCTTTCTTT	CSVPGQGSTEAFF
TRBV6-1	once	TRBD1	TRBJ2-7	TGTGCCAGCAGTGAAGGTGGGACAGTCTACGAGCAGTACTTC	CASSEGGTVYEQYF
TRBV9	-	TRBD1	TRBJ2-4	TGTGCCAGCAGAGTAGACAGGGGGGAGACCAAAAACATTCAGTACTTC	CASRVDRGETKNIQYF
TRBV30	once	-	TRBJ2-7	TGTGCCTGGAGTGTATTCGGTCATCTTCCCCCCTACGAGCAGTACTTC	CAWSVFGHLPPYEQYF
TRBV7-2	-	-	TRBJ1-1	TGTGCCAGCAGCCAAAGATGGAACACTGAAGCTTTCTTT	CASSQRWNTEAFF
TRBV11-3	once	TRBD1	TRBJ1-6	TGTGCCAGCAGCCTGACAGGGGGTAATTCACCCCTCCACTTT	CASSLTGGNSPLHF
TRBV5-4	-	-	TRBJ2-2	TGTGCCAGCAGCCCCTCACCCCGAGGCACCGGGGAGCTGTTTTTT	CASSPSPRGTGELFF
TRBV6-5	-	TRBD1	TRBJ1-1	TGTGCCAGCAGTGCTCAGGGGGGGTGGAACACTGAAGCTTTCTTT	CASSAQGGWNTEAFF
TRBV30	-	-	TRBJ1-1	TGTGCCTGGAAGTCTGCGGAACCTGAAGCTTTCTTT	CAWKSAEPEAFF
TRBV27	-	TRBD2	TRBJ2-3	TGTGCCAGCAGCCAACTAGCGGGGGCCGCCACAGATACGCAGTATTTT	CASSQLAGAATDTQYF
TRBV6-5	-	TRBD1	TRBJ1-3	TGTGCCAGCAGTTACTCAGGACAGGCGGCTGGAAACACCATATATTTT	CASSYSGQAAGNTIYF